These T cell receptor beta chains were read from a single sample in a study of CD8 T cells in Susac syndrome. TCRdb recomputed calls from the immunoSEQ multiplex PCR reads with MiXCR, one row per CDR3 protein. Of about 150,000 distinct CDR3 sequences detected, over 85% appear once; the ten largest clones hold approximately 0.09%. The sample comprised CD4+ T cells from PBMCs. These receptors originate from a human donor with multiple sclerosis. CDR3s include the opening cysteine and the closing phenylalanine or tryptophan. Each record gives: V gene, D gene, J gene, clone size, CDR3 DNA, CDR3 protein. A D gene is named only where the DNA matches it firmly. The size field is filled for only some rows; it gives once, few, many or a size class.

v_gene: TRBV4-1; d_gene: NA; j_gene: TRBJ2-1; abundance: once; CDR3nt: TGCGCCAGCAGCCAAGATTCTCGGTCAGTTACCTACAATGAGCAGTTCTTC; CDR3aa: CASSQDSRSVTYNEQFF
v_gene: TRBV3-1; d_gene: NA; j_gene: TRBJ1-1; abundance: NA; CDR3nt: TGTGCCAGCAGCTGGGGGCTGGCCGTAACTGAAGCTTTCTTT; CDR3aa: CASSWGLAVTEAFF
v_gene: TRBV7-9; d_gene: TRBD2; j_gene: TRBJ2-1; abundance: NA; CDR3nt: TGTGCCAGCAGCGGGCGACTAGCGGGCACATACAATGAGCAGTTCTTC; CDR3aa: CASSGRLAGTYNEQFF
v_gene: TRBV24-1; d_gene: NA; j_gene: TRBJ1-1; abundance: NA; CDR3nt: TGTGCCACCAGTGACCAGGACAGCGAAGCTTTCTTT; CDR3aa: CATSDQDSEAFF
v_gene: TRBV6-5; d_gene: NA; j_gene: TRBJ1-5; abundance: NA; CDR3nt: TGTGCCAGCAGCAACAGGGATTCGCCCCAGCATTTT; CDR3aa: CASSNRDSPQHF
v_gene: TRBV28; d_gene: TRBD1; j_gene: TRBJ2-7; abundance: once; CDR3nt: TGTGCCAGCAGGACAGGGACCTTGTACGAGCAGTACTTC; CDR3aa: CASRTGTLYEQYF
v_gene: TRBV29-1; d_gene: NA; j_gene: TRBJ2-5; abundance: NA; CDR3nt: TGCAGCGTTGCTCCACGGTCCGTACAAGAGACCCAGTACTTC; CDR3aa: CSVAPRSVQETQYF
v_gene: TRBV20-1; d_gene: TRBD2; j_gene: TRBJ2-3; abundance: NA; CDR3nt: TGCAGTGCTAGGCGTAGCGGGAGCCACGATACGCAGTATTTT; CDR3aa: CSARRSGSHDTQYF
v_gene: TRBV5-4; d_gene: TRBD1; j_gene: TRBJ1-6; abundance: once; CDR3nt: TGTGCCAGCAGCTTGGATGCAGGGGGATACTCACCCCTCCACTTT; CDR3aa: CASSLDAGGYSPLHF
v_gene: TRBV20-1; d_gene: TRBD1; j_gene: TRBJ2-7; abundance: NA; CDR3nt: TGCAGTGCTACTCGGGACAGGTCAGCCTACGAGCAGTACTTC; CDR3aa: CSATRDRSAYEQYF
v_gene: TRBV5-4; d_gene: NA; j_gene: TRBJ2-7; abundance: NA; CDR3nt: TGTGCCAGCAGCTACCGGGACGCGAAGTACGGGGACGAGCAGTACTTC; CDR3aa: CASSYRDAKYGDEQYF
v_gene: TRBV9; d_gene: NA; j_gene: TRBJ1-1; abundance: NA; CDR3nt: TGTGCCAGCAGCGTACTCCGGGGGAACACTGAAGCTTTCTTT; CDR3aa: CASSVLRGNTEAFF
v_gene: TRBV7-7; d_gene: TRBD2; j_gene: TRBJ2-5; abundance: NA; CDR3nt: TGTGCTAGCAGCTTAGGCGGCGGGGGGGTCCAAGAGACCCAGTACTTC; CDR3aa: CASSLGGGGVQETQYF
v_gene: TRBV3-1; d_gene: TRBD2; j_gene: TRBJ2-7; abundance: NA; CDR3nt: TGTGCCAGCAGCCAAGATATGGGGACTAGCTACGAGCAGTACTTC; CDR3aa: CASSQDMGTSYEQYF